The 9 T cell receptor beta chains below all came from one sample that was sequenced in a study of blood T cell repertoires in COVID-19. This table comes from immunoSEQ multiplex PCR, and its TCRdb copy is limited to in-frame clones, with some not included. The data hold some 75,000 clones, with around 76% observed a single time. Sequencing was done on a sample of peripheral blood. The source is an elderly woman with active or convalescent COVID-19.

This clone was observed a few times. The CDR3 region is CATSDPMGYTF. CDR3 DNA sequence: TGTGCCACCAGTGATCCCATGGGCTACACCTTC. This chain uses TRBV24-1 with TRBJ1-2; D gene ambiguous. In germline, CDR1 is KGHDR, CDR2 SFDVKD. The V and J ends lost 3 bases and 8 bases respectively, with 6 bases between them. This CDR3 spans 11 amino acids.

The J gene is TRBJ2-2, the V gene TRBV2, with D possibly TRBD1 on 5 matching bases. There are 15 residues in the CDR3. Germline V gene data show CDR1 as SNHLY and CDR2 as FYNNEI. Trimming pared 6 bases from V and 0 bases from J, leaving 11 bases between. The CDR3 DNA is TGTGCCAGCAGCGTAGACAGAACGAACACCGGGGAGCTGTTTTTT. Translation: CASSVDRTNTGELFF.

The rearrangement joins TRBV6-5 to TRBJ1-4; 7 bases agree with TRBD1. The V and J ends lost 4 bases and 5 bases, in that order; junction bases with no gene match: 4. The CDR3 totals 14 residues. CDR1 is MNHEY and CDR2 is SVGAGI in the germline V gene. CDR3 in amino acids: CASSSQGINEKLFF. The CDR3 nucleotides read TGTGCCAGCAGTTCACAGGGGATAAATGAAAAACTGTTTTTT.

The chain uses TRBV20-1 and TRBJ1-6, with D perhaps TRBD1 (5 bases). Germline V CDR1 and CDR2: DFQATT, SNEGSKA (reference sequence). The length of the CDR3 is 15 residues. Trimming cost V 3 bases and J 9 bases, with 18 bases left between them. The CDR3: CSASGSGRSGSPLHF. CDR3 bases: TGCAGTGCTAGTGGATCAGGGCGATCTGGTTCACCCCTCCACTTT.

J is TRBJ1-6 and V is TRBV3-1 (or the pseudogene TRBV3-2); D might be TRBD1 (5 bases). The V gene's germline CDR1 is LGHDT and CDR2 YNNKEL (reference sequence). V was pared by 4 bases and J by 3 bases, with 10 bases between. The CDR3 length is 15 residues. The CDR3 is CASSLVDSYNSPLHF. DNA of the CDR3: TGTGCCAGCAGCCTCGTAGACAGCTATAATTCACCCCTCCACTTT.

This sequence joins TRBV5-4 and TRBJ1-4; 9 bases align to TRBD1. Unmatched junction bases numbered 7, after V lost 5 bases and J lost 8 bases. CDR3 length equals 14 residues. Per the germline V gene, CDR1 is SGHNT and CDR2 is YYREEE (reference sequence). CDR3 in amino acids: CASSSGQGVEKLFF. CDR3 sequence (DNA): TGTGCCAGCAGTTCGGGACAGGGCGTAGAAAAACTGTTTTTT.

As concerns this clone: The junction does not match germline at one end; this may be a read error. The rearrangement uses TRBV6-1 and TRBJ1-2; D perhaps matches TRBD1 (5 bases). CDR1 is MNHNS, CDR2 SASEGT, per germline. The CDR3 consists of 11 residues. The CDR3 DNA reads as TGTGCCAGCAGTGAAGTGGGAAGGGGAGGGTTC. As protein: CASSEVGRGGF.

This clone was observed a few times. The chain has TRBV7-2 and TRBJ2-3; 14 positions match TRBD2. V lost 5 bases to trimming and J lost 1 base; unmatched junction nucleotides: 5. The CDR3 totals 17 residues. Germline V CDR1 and CDR2: SGHTA, FQGNSA. The CDR3 loop is CASSPPGLAGGTDTQYF. DNA of the CDR3: TGTGCCAGCAGCCCGCCGGGACTAGCGGGGGGCACAGATACGCAGTATTTT.

The genes are TRBV28 and TRBJ1-1, with TRBD1 as a possible D gene (6 bases). Per the germline V gene, CDR1 is MDHEN and CDR2 is SYDVKM. The CDR3 contains 14 residues. Trimming took 4 bases from V and 1 from J, leaving 10 bases between them. CDR3 sequence reads: CASSSGTPNTEAFF. The CDR3 nucleotides are TGTGCCAGCAGTTCCGGGACACCGAACACTGAAGCTTTCTTT.